This is a list of T cell receptor beta chains from one sample in a study of blood T cell repertoires in COVID-19. Measured with immunoSEQ multiplex PCR; TCRdb has only the in-frame clones, and not every one. The table records hundreds of thousands of clones, 80% to 90% of them present only once. Sequences were obtained from PBMCs or T cells enriched from blood (not recorded which). The receptors come from a woman aged 25 to 39 with acute COVID-19. The CDR3 runs from the conserved cysteine through the conserved F or W. D genes are given only for firm matches. Clone size is shown for a subset of rows, as once, few, many or a class of expanded clone.

V gene: TRBV2; clone size: .; J gene: TRBJ2-7; D gene: .; CDR3 DNA: TGTGCCAGCAGGCCAAATCAGGGGAACGAGCAGTACTTC; CDR3 protein: CASRPNQGNEQYF
V gene: TRBV4-1; clone size: .; J gene: TRBJ1-1; D gene: .; CDR3 DNA: TGCGCCAGCAGCCAAGAAATGAGGGCTGGGAATGAAGCTTTCTTT; CDR3 protein: CASSQEMRAGNEAFF
V gene: TRBV28; clone size: .; J gene: TRBJ1-1; D gene: .; CDR3 DNA: TGTGCCAGCAGTTTCCAGGGTCCAGACACTGAAGCTTTCTTT; CDR3 protein: CASSFQGPDTEAFF
V gene: TRBV7-2; clone size: .; J gene: TRBJ1-1; D gene: .; CDR3 DNA: TGTGCCAGCAGCTCGAGGTGGGGGGCTGAAGCTTTCTTT; CDR3 protein: CASSSRWGAEAFF
V gene: TRBV6-6; clone size: .; J gene: TRBJ2-7; D gene: .; CDR3 DNA: TGTGCCAGCAGTGCCGCCGGCTCCTACGAGCAGTACTTC; CDR3 protein: CASSAAGSYEQYF
V gene: TRBV4-1; clone size: .; J gene: TRBJ2-5; D gene: .; CDR3 DNA: TGCGCCAGCAGCCAAGAAGGGGCGGGGCGGGGATACCAAGAGACCCAGTACTTC; CDR3 protein: CASSQEGAGRGYQETQYF
V gene: TRBV5-1; clone size: .; J gene: TRBJ2-5; D gene: TRBD2; CDR3 DNA: TGCGCCAGCAGAAAGATCAGTAGCGGGGGCCCCGAGGAGACCCAGTACTTC; CDR3 protein: CASRKISSGGPEETQYF
V gene: TRBV5-5; clone size: .; J gene: TRBJ1-1; D gene: .; CDR3 DNA: TGTGCCAGCATTCACAGGGACGCGAACACTGAAGCTTTCTTT; CDR3 protein: CASIHRDANTEAFF
V gene: TRBV6-6; clone size: .; J gene: TRBJ2-3; D gene: TRBD1; CDR3 DNA: TGTGCCAGCAGTTACCGGGACAGGAGCGATACGCAGTATTTT; CDR3 protein: CASSYRDRSDTQYF
V gene: TRBV28; clone size: .; J gene: TRBJ1-6; D gene: TRBD1; CDR3 DNA: TGTGCCAGCAGTTTCCCCAGGGGGCTATCCTATAATTCACCCCTCCACTTT; CDR3 protein: CASSFPRGLSYNSPLHF
V gene: TRBV7-9; clone size: .; J gene: TRBJ1-5; D gene: TRBD1; CDR3 DNA: TGTGCCAGCAGCTCTACCATGACAGGGACCCAGCATTTT; CDR3 protein: CASSSTMTGTQHF
V gene: TRBV6-1; clone size: once; J gene: TRBJ2-2; D gene: .; CDR3 DNA: TGTGCCAGCAGTGAAGGACAGTTCACCGGGGAGCTGTTTTTT; CDR3 protein: CASSEGQFTGELFF
V gene: TRBV5-1; clone size: once; J gene: TRBJ1-2; D gene: TRBD1; CDR3 DNA: TGCGCCAGCAGCTTGGGTCTGACAGGGGGAGGTCCGTATGGCTACACCTTC; CDR3 protein: CASSLGLTGGGPYGYTF
V gene: TRBV2; clone size: .; J gene: TRBJ2-3; D gene: TRBD1; CDR3 DNA: TGTGCCAGGGGGCGGGCAGGGGGCGCAGATACGCAGTATTTT; CDR3 protein: CARGRAGGADTQYF
V gene: TRBV5-6; clone size: .; J gene: TRBJ2-6; D gene: TRBD1; CDR3 DNA: TGTGCCAGCAGCCCCGGGACAGGGGGCTCTGGGGCCAACGTCCTGACTTTC; CDR3 protein: CASSPGTGGSGANVLTF
V gene: TRBV7-9; clone size: .; J gene: TRBJ1-1; D gene: .; CDR3 DNA: TGTGCCAGCAGCTTATTCCAGGGATCAGCTTTCTTT; CDR3 protein: CASSLFQGSAFF
V gene: TRBV5-1; clone size: .; J gene: TRBJ2-3; D gene: TRBD2; CDR3 DNA: TGCGCCAGCAAGACTAGCGGGAACACCCATTCGGGGACGCAGTATTTT; CDR3 protein: CASKTSGNTHSGTQYF
V gene: TRBV3-1/TRBV3-2; clone size: .; J gene: TRBJ2-2; D gene: TRBD2; CDR3 DNA: TGTGCCAGCAGCCCCGGAGCGGGGGGATTCTCCGGGGAGCTGTTTTTT; CDR3 protein: CASSPGAGGFSGELFF
V gene: TRBV19; clone size: few; J gene: TRBJ2-3; D gene: .; CDR3 DNA: TGTGCCAGTAGACCTACAGGGAGCACAGATACGCAGTATTTT; CDR3 protein: CASRPTGSTDTQYF
V gene: TRBV13; clone size: .; J gene: TRBJ2-7; D gene: TRBD1; CDR3 DNA: TGTGCCAGCAGCTCCGGGACAGGGGGATTCTACGAGCAGTACTTC; CDR3 protein: CASSSGTGGFYEQYF
V gene: TRBV5-6; clone size: .; J gene: TRBJ2-7; D gene: TRBD1; CDR3 DNA: TGTGCCAGCAGGGATCGGGACAGGGAGTGGGAAGGGCAGTACTTC; CDR3 protein: CASRDRDREWEGQYF
V gene: TRBV7-2; clone size: .; J gene: TRBJ2-7; D gene: .; CDR3 DNA: TGTGCCAGCAGCTTAGCGCGGGGACCCTACGAGCAGTACTTC; CDR3 protein: CASSLARGPYEQYF
V gene: TRBV2; clone size: .; J gene: TRBJ1-2; D gene: .; CDR3 DNA: TGTGCCAGCAGGGGCAGGAATACCTATGGCTACACCTTC; CDR3 protein: CASRGRNTYGYTF
V gene: TRBV11-3; clone size: few; J gene: TRBJ2-7; D gene: .; CDR3 DNA: TGTGCCAGCAGCTTATGGCCGGACGGCGGGCGGTACGAGCAGTACTTC; CDR3 protein: CASSLWPDGGRYEQYF
V gene: TRBV5-6; clone size: .; J gene: TRBJ2-7; D gene: .; CDR3 DNA: TGTGCCAGCAGCTGGACTGGCGACGAGCAGTACTTC; CDR3 protein: CASSWTGDEQYF
V gene: TRBV9; clone size: .; J gene: TRBJ2-2; D gene: TRBD1; CDR3 DNA: TGTGCCAGCACCCCGTCCGGGACAGGGTTGACCGGGGAGCTGTTTTTT; CDR3 protein: CASTPSGTGLTGELFF
V gene: TRBV5-1; clone size: .; J gene: TRBJ2-4; D gene: .; CDR3 DNA: TGCGCCAGCAGCTTGGATGCGGCCAAAAACATTCAGTACTTC; CDR3 protein: CASSLDAAKNIQYF
V gene: TRBV12-3/TRBV12-4; clone size: .; J gene: TRBJ1-2; D gene: .; CDR3 DNA: TGTGCCAGCAGTTTAGAGGAGGGCTATGGCTACACCTTC; CDR3 protein: CASSLEEGYGYTF
V gene: TRBV12-5; clone size: .; J gene: TRBJ1-5; D gene: TRBD1; CDR3 DNA: TGTGCTAGTGGCTTCACGACAGGGGCTCAGCCCCAGCATTTT; CDR3 protein: CASGFTTGAQPQHF
V gene: TRBV5-1; clone size: .; J gene: TRBJ1-3; D gene: .; CDR3 DNA: TGCGCCAGCAGCATGGGAGAGGTCTCTGGAAACACCATATATTTT; CDR3 protein: CASSMGEVSGNTIYF
V gene: TRBV3-1/TRBV3-2; clone size: .; J gene: TRBJ2-5; D gene: TRBD2; CDR3 DNA: TGTGCCAGCAGCCAAGTAATGAGACTAGCGGGGGGTGGAGAGACCCAGTACTTC; CDR3 protein: CASSQVMRLAGGGETQYF
V gene: TRBV19; clone size: .; J gene: TRBJ1-2; D gene: TRBD1; CDR3 DNA: TGTGCCAGTACCCCTATCGGACAGGGAGGTAACTATGGCTACACCTTC; CDR3 protein: CASTPIGQGGNYGYTF
V gene: TRBV19; clone size: once; J gene: TRBJ1-1; D gene: .; CDR3 DNA: TGTGCCAGTAGTCCGCGGGGGGCTTGGGGGACTGAAGCTTTCTTT; CDR3 protein: CASSPRGAWGTEAFF
V gene: TRBV7-9; clone size: .; J gene: TRBJ1-2; D gene: .; CDR3 DNA: TGTGCCAGCAGCTCGGAGACTGACTATGGCTACACCTTC; CDR3 protein: CASSSETDYGYTF